The 22 T cell receptor beta chains below all came from one sample that was sequenced in a study of blood T cell repertoires in COVID-19 (TCRdb year 2020). Receptor amplification or capture employed the immunoSEQ multiplex PCR assay. In TCRdb, the immuneACCESS table is reduced to in-frame sequences with V and J assigned. These tables do not hold every clone; where another copy was compared, an unresolved V gene accounts for under half, and the others remain unexplained. The table for this sample lists around 140,000 clones; 87% of them were counted only once. The ten largest clones represent about two fifths of the sample. The sequenced material came from peripheral blood. These receptors originate from a man between 45 and 60 years old who had recovered from COVID-19.

V and J are TRBV7-3 and TRBJ2-5, with a possible D match to TRBD2 (5 bases). The V gene's germline CDR1 is SGHTA and CDR2 FQGTGA. V lost 5 bases to trimming and J lost 2 bases, with 9 bases between them. This CDR3 is 13 amino acids long. DNA for the CDR3: TGTGCCAGCAGCCCCCCGGGACAAGAGACCCAGTACTTC. It yields the protein CASSPPGQETQYF.

The chain combines TRBV14 with TRBJ2-7; 10 bases map to TRBD2. With 1 base clipped from V and 3 bases from J, the junction kept 6 bases outside the gene matches. Germline CDR1 reads SGHDN; CDR2 reads FVKESK. The CDR3 spans 16 residues. In DNA, the CDR3 is TGTGCCAGCAGCCAAGGACTAGCGGGTCTAGGCTACGAGCAGTACTTC. This encodes CASSQGLAGLGYEQYF.

V is TRBV2 and J is TRBJ2-3; 14 bases agree with TRBD2. Germline V gene lookup returns CDR1 SNHLY and CDR2 FYNNEI. V trimming: 9 bases; J trimming: 2 bases; junction bases outside the gene matches: 1. The CDR3 loop spans 14 amino acids. In DNA, the CDR3 is TGTGCCAGGGGACTAGCGGGGGCCACAGATACGCAGTATTTT. Its translation: CARGLAGATDTQYF.

The rearrangement uses TRBV5-1 and TRBJ1-1, with D perhaps matching TRBD1 (5 bases). The CDR3 contains 15 residues. V dropped 0 bases and J dropped 1 base, with 10 bases sitting between them. Germline loops: CDR1 SGHRS, CDR2 YFSETQ. In DNA form, the CDR3 reads TGCGCCAGCAGCTTGGCTGGGGGGTCGAACACTGAAGCTTTCTTT. Translation gives CASSLAGGSNTEAFF.

The chain employs TRBV18 and TRBJ1-2; no clear D gene. CDR1 and CDR2 from the germline V gene are KGHSH and LQKENI. The CDR3 is 14 amino acids. The V and J ends lost 1 base and 3 bases respectively, with 9 bases between them. CDR3 nucleotides: TGTGCCAGCTCACCACGACGGGAGGACTATGGCTACACCTTC. Amino acid sequence: CASSPRREDYGYTF. The full variable domain, rest sourced from reference TRBV18 and TRBJ1-2, is NAGVMQNPRHLVRRRGQEARLRCSPMKGHSHVYWYRQLPEEGLKFMVYLQKENIIDESGMPKERFSAEFPKEGPSILRIQQVVRGDSAAYFCASSPRREDYGYTFGSGTRLTVV.

V usage is TRBV18 and J usage is TRBJ1-3, with a weak D call TRBD1 (5 bases). V lost 0 bases and J lost 3, with 9 bases in between. Germline V gives CDR1 KGHSH, CDR2 LQKENI. This CDR3 spans 15 amino acids. The CDR3 DNA sequence: TGTGCCAGCTCACCACCGGAAGGGGTTGGAAACACCATATATTTT. Amino acids: CASSPPEGVGNTIYF.

V gene TRBV7-9 combines with J gene TRBJ2-7; D possibly corresponds to TRBD1 (5 bases). Trimming removed 1 base at V and 0 bases at J, with 13 bases between. CDR1 is SEHNR, CDR2 FQNEAQ, per germline (reference sequence). The CDR3 has 16 amino acids. CDR3 region: CASSLGVAGRSYEQYF. The CDR3 DNA reads as TGTGCCAGCAGCTTAGGTGTGGCAGGGCGCTCCTACGAGCAGTACTTC.

This clone has a single count. This chain links TRBV7-8 with TRBJ2-2, with TRBD2 matching 9 bases. The CDR3 is 16 amino acids. Germline CDR1 SGHVS, CDR2 FQNEAQ. V was pared by 1 base and J by 3 bases, with 3 bases of the junction left unmatched. CDR3 protein: CASSLVVAGDTGELFF. CDR3 sequence (DNA): TGTGCCAGCAGCTTAGTGGTAGCGGGAGACACCGGGGAGCTGTTTTTT. Together with reference TRBV7-8 and TRBJ2-2, the CDR3 gives the full variable domain: GAGVSQSPRYKVAKRGQDVALRCDPISGHVSLFWYQQALGQGPEFLTYFQNEAQLDKSGLPSDRFFAERPEGSVSTLKIQRTQQEDSAVYLCASSLVVAGDTGELFFGEGSRLTVL.

The V and J genes are TRBV5-1 and TRBJ1-5; 7 bases are shared with TRBD1. Germline assignment: CDR1 SGHRS and CDR2 YFSETQ. With V trimmed by 0 bases and J by 5 bases, 2 bases remained unmatched. The CDR3 totals 14 residues. CDR3 in amino acids: CASSLAGGDQPQHF. In DNA form, the CDR3 reads TGCGCCAGCAGCTTGGCAGGGGGAGATCAGCCCCAGCATTTT.

This clone was found a few times. This chain connects TRBV7-3 to TRBJ2-2, with D tentatively TRBD2 (6 bases). The V gene's germline CDR1 is SGHTA and CDR2 FQGTGA. The CDR3 has 14 amino acids. Between the trimmed V and J ends, which lost 5 bases and 4 bases, there was a span of 11 bases. The CDR3 bases are TGTGCCAGCAGCCGGGACTCAACCACCGGGGAGCTGTTTTTT. Residues: CASSRDSTTGELFF.

The gene calls are TRBV20-1 and TRBJ1-2; a weak D match, TRBD1 (5 bases). Trimming left V 3 bases short and J 4 bases short, with 6 bases between. This CDR3 contains 11 residues. CDR1 DFQATT and CDR2 SNEGSKA come from the germline V gene (reference sequence). The CDR3 loop is CSASRGYGYTF. CDR3 nucleotides: TGCAGTGCTAGTAGGGGCTATGGCTACACCTTC.

The chain carries TRBV7-9 and TRBJ2-7, with D possibly matching TRBD1 (5 bases). V was shortened by 5 bases and J by 2 bases, with 16 bases between the two germline ends. The germline gives CDR1 SEHNR, CDR2 FQNEAQ (reference sequence). The CDR3 length is 15 residues. In DNA, the CDR3 is TGTGCCAGCAGCCAGAAGGGGCGCGGCACCTACGAGCAGTACTTC. Translating gives CASSQKGRGTYEQYF.

The chain recombines TRBV7-2 with TRBJ1-5; D is ambiguous. Germline lookup yields CDR1 SGHTA and CDR2 FQGNSA. The CDR3 has 14 residues. V was cut by 2 bases and J by 3 bases, with 8 bases left in between. CDR3 coding DNA: TGTGCCAGCAGCTTAAATTCCAACAATCAGCCCCAGCATTTT. This codes for CASSLNSNNQPQHF.

Comments on this clone: Mismatch with germline at one junction end may stem from a read error. V usage is TRBV5-4 and J usage is TRBJ2-3, with D possibly matching TRBD2 (6 bases). The CDR3 is 12 residues long. Germline V lookup: CDR1 SGHNT, CDR2 YYREEE (reference sequence). The CDR3 loop is CASSLDNHRDSF. The CDR3 DNA reads as TGTGCCAGCAGCTTGGACAACCACCGGGACTCTTTT.

V gene TRBV30 combines with J gene TRBJ1-6, with 9 bases aligning to TRBD1. This CDR3 contains 15 residues. Germline V lookup: CDR1 GTSNPN, CDR2 SVGIG (reference sequence). Unmatched junction bases numbered 7, after V lost 3 bases and J lost 7 bases. This CDR3 is CAWSRQGVGNSPLHF. The CDR3 nucleotides are TGTGCCTGGAGCCGACAGGGGGTGGGAAATTCACCCCTCCACTTT.

This chain uses TRBV27 with TRBJ2-1; 9 positions match TRBD2. The germline V gene has CDR1 MNHEY and CDR2 SMNVEV (reference sequence). With V trimmed by 0 bases and J by 3 bases, 0 bases remained unmatched. The CDR3 length is 15 residues. In DNA form, the CDR3 reads TGTGCCAGCAGTTTATCGCGGGGGGGCTACAATGAGCAGTTCTTC. This encodes CASSLSRGGYNEQFF.

V gene TRBV13 combines with J gene TRBJ1-2; D is uncertain. The CDR3 is 14 residues long. V was shortened by 6 bases and J by 0 bases, with 11 bases between the two germline ends. The V gene's germline CDR1 is PRHDT and CDR2 FYEKMQ (reference sequence). CDR3: CASSQTVANYGYTF. The CDR3 region has the DNA TGTGCCAGCAGTCAAACAGTAGCTAACTATGGCTACACCTTC.

Points on this clone: A much larger clone is a single base away; this may be a read error. V is TRBV2 and J is TRBJ1-3; 7 bases match TRBD1. The CDR3 runs to 15 residues. Germline CDR1 SNHLY, CDR2 FYNNEI. Germline trimming cut 6 bases from V and 0 bases from J; bases unmatched to any gene: 5. CDR3 in DNA: TGTGCCAGCAGGGCACAGGGGAGCTCTGGAAACACCATATATTTT. It encodes CASRAQGSSGNTIYF.

The chain employs TRBV3-1 (or the pseudogene TRBV3-2) and TRBJ2-3; TRBD2 might be the D (5 bases). Between the trimmed V and J ends, which lost 0 bases and 2 bases, there was a span of 18 bases. Per germline, CDR1 LGHDT and CDR2 YNNKEL (reference sequence). This CDR3 is built from 18 residues. CDR3 region: CASSQDLDSVTHTDTQYF. DNA for the CDR3: TGTGCCAGCAGCCAAGATTTGGACTCTGTAACCCACACAGATACGCAGTATTTT.

The chain employs TRBV11-2 and TRBJ1-2; 7 bases match TRBD1. The CDR3 consists of 16 residues. The germline V gene has CDR1 SGHAT and CDR2 FQNNGV. V was pared by 5 bases and J by 5 bases, with 14 bases of the junction left unmatched. The CDR3 region is CASSPVRDRSKYGYTF. CDR3 coding DNA: TGTGCCAGCAGCCCCGTTAGGGACAGAAGCAAATATGGCTACACCTTC.

This clone has only one observation. The J gene is TRBJ1-2, the V gene TRBV29-1, with no clear D. The CDR3 sequence is 15 residues long. Germline V gene lookup returns CDR1 SQVTM and CDR2 ANQGSEA. The V gene lost 1 base and the J gene lost 0 bases, with 12 bases spanning the gap. The CDR3 coding sequence is TGCAGCGTTGAAGGAGGGTCAGCATCTAACTATGGCTACACCTTC. The encoded protein is CSVEGGSASNYGYTF.

The chain has TRBV30 and TRBJ2-7; TRBD2 aligns across 11 bases. The V gene end was trimmed by 0 bases and the J gene end by 9 bases; junction bases not matched to a gene: 4. This CDR3 spans 13 amino acids. Germline V gene sequence: CDR1 GTSNPN, CDR2 SVGIG (reference sequence). CDR3 loop: CAWSVSGGVGQYF. DNA for the CDR3: TGTGCCTGGAGTGTTAGCGGGGGGGTCGGGCAGTACTTC.